The rows below give T cell receptor beta chains drawn from one sample of a study of blood T cell repertoires in COVID-19. Some clones are missing from TCRdb's copy, which holds only in-frame ones; the method was immunoSEQ multiplex PCR. The sample consists of some 70,000 clones, about nine tenths of them appearing once. The sequenced sample was peripheral blood. Receptor source: a man aged 50-59 years with COVID-19, enrolled during active disease. The CDR3 runs from the conserved cysteine through the conserved F or W. D genes are given only for firm matches. Expanded clones are given a class, and other clones once, few, many or no size at all.

CDR3 DNA	CDR3 protein	V gene	J gene	clone size	CDR3 length	D gene
TGTGCCAGCAGTGACAAGGACTGGGTTGTGCCCTACGAGCAGTACTTC	CASSDKDWVVPYEQYF	TRBV2	TRBJ2-7	.	16	.
TGCGCCAGCAGCCCTGCTAGCGGGAGTCGCTACGAGCAGTACTTC	CASSPASGSRYEQYF	TRBV4-1	TRBJ2-7	once	15	TRBD2
TGCGCCAGCAGCTTGGAGACTAGCGTTTCCTACGAGCAGTACTTC	CASSLETSVSYEQYF	TRBV5-1	TRBJ2-7	.	15	TRBD2
TGTGCCACCAGCAGTCGGGGGAACGAGCAGTACTTC	CATSSRGNEQYF	TRBV15	TRBJ2-7	.	12	.
TGTGCCAGCAGTTTCAGGCAGGCCCGCTCCTACGAGCAGTACTTC	CASSFRQARSYEQYF	TRBV28	TRBJ2-7	once	15	.
TGCGCCAGCAGCTCATTTTCCGTAGCGGGAAGTCCATACGAGCAGTACTTC	CASSSFSVAGSPYEQYF	TRBV5-1	TRBJ2-7	.	17	TRBD2
TGTGCCAGCGACTATTCAGGGGGCGTACGTAATGAGCAGTTCTTC	CASDYSGGVRNEQFF	TRBV6-5	TRBJ2-1	.	15	TRBD1
TGTGCCAGCAGCTTTGGACAGGGGACTTATTCCGCTGGCTACACCTTC	CASSFGQGTYSAGYTF	TRBV5-6	TRBJ1-2	.	16	TRBD1
TGTGCCAGCAGTTCGCCCCTAGGAGCGGGGGGGAACACCGGGGAGCTGTTTTTT	CASSSPLGAGGNTGELFF	TRBV28	TRBJ2-2	.	18	TRBD2
TGTGCCAGCAGCCCGGACAGCGAGACCCAGTACTTC	CASSPDSETQYF	TRBV7-2	TRBJ2-5	.	12	.
TGTGCCAGCAGCCAACCCAGGGGGCGCGAAGATAAAGCCACTGAAGCTTTCTTT	CASSQPRGREDKATEAFF	TRBV3-1/TRBV3-2	TRBJ1-1	.	18	TRBD1
TGTGCCAGTAGTATCGCGTGGGACAGGGGGGAAAATGAGCAGTTCTTC	CASSIAWDRGENEQFF	TRBV19	TRBJ2-1	few	16	TRBD1
TGTGCCTGGAGTCGGGCTGGGGCCAACGTCCTGACTTTC	CAWSRAGANVLTF	TRBV30	TRBJ2-6	.	13	.
TGTGCCACCAGTGGCGGTGGGTACACTGAAGCTTTCTTT	CATSGGGYTEAFF	TRBV28	TRBJ1-1	.	13	.
TGTGCCACCTCAAGGGGGGGGGCTGACACAGATACGCAGTATTTT	CATSRGGADTDTQYF	TRBV6-4	TRBJ2-3	.	15	.
TGTGCCAGCAGCGTAGGCCCAGGGGCCTCGGGGCAAGAGACCCAGTACTTC	CASSVGPGASGQETQYF	TRBV9	TRBJ2-5	once	17	.
TGTGCCAGCAGCCAATCAGACAGGGGTGTCTCTGGCTACACCTTC	CASSQSDRGVSGYTF	TRBV4-2	TRBJ1-2	once	15	TRBD1
TGTGCCAGCAGCGTAGGACTTGAACTCACAGATACGCAGTATTTT	CASSVGLELTDTQYF	TRBV9	TRBJ2-3	.	15	.